In its sample, the clone carrying this TCR beta chain was seen a few times. The antigen is undetermined. CDR1 SQVTM and CDR2 ANQGSEA come from the germline V gene. The CDR3 loop spans 15 amino acids. V was clipped by 2 bases and J by 3 bases; unmatched bases: 9. This specimen comes from a study of T-cell reconstitution after alpha-beta-depleted transplantation in children. Notes on the study in general: As was reported, about two months after transplant, alpha-beta T cells came from several hundred expanded graft clones. T-cell numbers and diversity, one year after transplant, stemmed largely from T cells that were newly produced.

Preparing the TCRbeta library involved the use of unique molecular identifiers. TCRdb redid the calling of the PCR reads with MiXCR, one entry per CDR3 protein. Of approximately 230,000 distinct CDR3 sequences listed, 20% to 30% were seen once; the top ten hold about 5%. The chain is built from TRBV29-1 and TRBJ2-7; 8 bases match TRBD1. Specimen: PBMCs, mostly from graft donor cells, collected 360 days after TCRalphabeta/CD19-depleted stem cell transplant. The TCR originated in a female patient aged 2 to 10 who had a stem cell transplant for congenital amegakaryocytic thrombocytopenia, so the T cells may come from the graft donor. CDR3 nucleotides: TGCAGCGTTGAAAACAGGGGGGTCTTTCACTACGAGCAGTACTTC. The encoded protein is CSVENRGVFHYEQYF.